This T cell receptor beta chain stems from a study of beta chain features in type 1 diabetes. The overall study: Sorted cells, approximately 110,000,000 in number, were examined across all samples.

Concerning this clone itself: Its target is unknown.

V shed 0 bases and J 2 bases; nucleotides not matched to a gene: 4. There are 16 residues in the CDR3. CDR1 is SGHRS, CDR2 YFSETQ, per germline. Expressed TCRB transcripts were sequenced, since all the RNA that had been isolated was reverse transcribed. Sequenced naive, central memory and regulatory T cell samples produced an average of approximately 3.8 million reads. TCRdb keeps only in-frame clones here, not all; method: immunoSEQ multiplex PCR. The sample yields around 140,000 clones, 10% to 15% seen once. General study points: Insertions at VDJ junctions were less frequent in type 1 diabetes patients. These patients also deleted more nucleotides at the same junctions. Relative to healthy donors, patients appeared to have naive, central memory and Treg TCRB repertoires that were more similar. Moderate yet significant TCRB CDR3 shortening was seen in Type 1 diabetes patients in all four CD4+ subsets.

The sequenced material came from central memory CD4+ T cells from blood. J is TRBJ2-2 and V is TRBV5-1; TRBD1 agrees at 7 bases. This TCR was sampled from a man younger than 30 with type 1 diabetes. The CDR3 sequence is CASSLVPGGNTGELFF. DNA of the CDR3: TGCGCCAGCAGCTTGGTCCCAGGGGGAAACACCGGGGAGCTGTTTTTT.